The T cell receptor (beta chain) under discussion was sequenced for a study of OX40 agonist ivuxolimab in advanced cancers. Study-wide points: The investigators did not determine what antigen specificity the expanded peripheral T cells had. CD8+ T cells (on average) carried more expanded clones than CD4+ T cells.

Sequencing was performed with immunoSEQ multiplex PCR; in TCRdb, only in-frame clones are kept and a portion is missing. In the table there are just over 70,000 clones, roughly 84% of which are singletons. Of note for this clone: The antigen remains undetermined.

Germline CDR1 SGHRS, CDR2 YFSETQ. Trimming pared 7 bases from V and 6 bases from J, leaving 13 bases between. The CDR3 is 13 amino acids. This TCR came from an adult with an advanced solid tumor such as melanoma, head and neck, liver or kidney cancer. The chain is built from TRBV5-1 and TRBJ2-2; D perhaps matches TRBD1 (6 bases). This specimen consisted of CD4+ or CD8+ T cells sorted from blood, obtained in a trial of the OX40 agonist ivuxolimab. The CDR3 protein is CASGQLGSGELFF. DNA for the CDR3: TGCGCCAGCGGACAGCTCGGTTCCGGGGAGCTGTTTTTT.